One and the same sample provided the 23 T cell receptor beta chains below, sequenced in a study of response to subunit inactivated influenza vaccine. TCRdb analysed the RT-PCR reads with MiXCR anew, one entry per CDR3 protein. The repertoire has 800,000 to 1,000,000 distinct CDR3 sequences, approximately 22% of them found once; the top ten carry 10%. The material sequenced was PBMCs from blood, taken around 5 days after vaccination. All receptors come from a man aged 45-65 years who received an inactivated influenza vaccine.

This clonotype was observed a handful of times. The CDR3 nucleotides are TGTGCCAGCAGCTTAAGACTAGCGGAAAGCACAGATACGCAGTATTTT. This sequence encodes CASSLRLAESTDTQYF. The chain carries TRBV11-2 and TRBJ2-3; 9 bases fit TRBD2. The CDR3 is made up of 16 amino acids. Trimming took 2 bases from V and 0 from J; bases not matched to a gene: 3. The germline CDR1 and CDR2 sequences are SGHAT and FQNNGV.

This clonotype was recorded at least ten times. The chain employs TRBV11-2 and TRBJ2-5; D gene uncertain. CDR3 length: 13 amino acids. Trimming stripped 1 base from V and 5 bases from J, with 8 bases between. Germline values: CDR1 SGHAT, CDR2 FQNNGV. CDR3 residues: CASSLGLGETQYF. The CDR3 bases are TGTGCCAGCAGCTTAGGTCTGGGGGAGACCCAGTACTTC. The whole variable domain, remainder taken from reference TRBV11-2 and TRBJ2-5, is EAGVAQSPRYKIIEKRQSVAFWCNPISGHATLYWYQQILGQGPKLLIQFQNNGVVDDSQLPKDRFSAERLKGVDSTLKIQPAKLEDSAVYLCASSLGLGETQYFGPGTRLLVL.

The chain's CDR3 is CASSPQQGGTDTQYF. CDR3 in DNA: TGTGCCAGCTCACCCCAACAGGGGGGCACAGATACGCAGTATTTT. V usage is TRBV18 and J usage is TRBJ2-3; 8 bases match TRBD1. Germline assignment: CDR1 KGHSH and CDR2 LQKENI. The CDR3 consists of 15 residues. V was pared by 3 bases and J by 1 base, with 3 bases of the junction left unmatched. Variable domain in full (rest from reference TRBV18 and TRBJ2-3): NAGVMQNPRHLVRRRGQEARLRCSPMKGHSHVYWYRQLPEEGLKFMVYLQKENIIDESGMPKERFSAEFPKEGPSILRIQQVVRGDSAAYFCASSPQQGGTDTQYFGPGTRLTVL.

This clonotype was seen only a few times. The rearrangement uses TRBV7-8 and TRBJ2-3, with TRBD2 identical over 9 bases. CDR1 and CDR2 (germline): SGHVS, FQNEAQ. The CDR3 sequence is 16 residues long. V lost 1 base and J lost 5; bases outside the gene matches: 7. For the CDR3, the DNA is TGTGCCAGCAGCTTAGAGCTGACTAGCGGAGGAGATACGCAGTATTTT. Protein product: CASSLELTSGGDTQYF. Drawing the rest from reference TRBV7-8 and TRBJ2-3, the complete variable domain is GAGVSQSPRYKVAKRGQDVALRCDPISGHVSLFWYQQALGQGPEFLTYFQNEAQLDKSGLPSDRFFAERPEGSVSTLKIQRTQQEDSAVYLCASSLELTSGGDTQYFGPGTRLTVL.

This clonotype was recorded a few times. The chain joins TRBV7-9 to TRBJ2-1; 9 nucleotides match TRBD2. The length of the CDR3 is 16 residues. The J segment lost 10 bases and the V segment lost 5 bases, leaving 15 bases of the junction unmatched. Per germline, CDR1 SEHNR and CDR2 FQNEAQ (reference sequence). In DNA, the CDR3 is TGTGCCAGCAGCATATATGGGCGGGGGGGCTATGGAGAGCAGTTCTTC. It is translated as CASSIYGRGGYGEQFF.

This clonotype came up a few times. The chain has TRBV28 and TRBJ2-3; no reliable D call. The CDR3 consists of 18 residues. CDR1 and CDR2 (germline): MDHEN, SYDVKM. With 6 bases removed from V and 1 base from J, the gap between germline ends came to 23 bases. The DNA of the CDR3 is TGTGCCAGCAGCCCTATCACTCTCCCGGCTATCGGCACAGATACGCAGTATTTT. Amino acids: CASSPITLPAIGTDTQYF.

This clonotype was observed a few times. This chain uses TRBV10-1 with TRBJ2-3; D could derive from TRBD1 or TRBD2 (6 bases each). Trimming left V 7 bases short and J 3 bases short, with 17 bases between. The germline gives CDR1 WNHNN, CDR2 SYGVQD (reference sequence). CDR3 length: 15 amino acids. The CDR3 region is CASTPEGGCTDTQYF. The CDR3 nucleotides are TGCGCCAGCACCCCCGAGGGGGGCTGTACAGATACGCAGTATTTT.

This clonotype was seen more than once but under ten times. This chain uses TRBV7-2 with TRBJ2-5; 11 bases line up with TRBD2. V lost 3 bases, J lost 2 bases, and 2 bases stayed unmatched. Germline V lookup: CDR1 SGHTA, CDR2 FQGNSA. The length of the CDR3 is 15 residues. DNA for the CDR3: TGTGCCAGCAGCTTCCTAGCGGGGGGACAAGAGACCCAGTACTTC. This sequence encodes CASSFLAGGQETQYF.

V and J are TRBV6-2 or TRBV6-3 and TRBJ2-1; the D gene could be TRBD1 or TRBD2 (6 bases each). Germline V gene lookup returns CDR1 MNHEY and CDR2 SVGEGT. This CDR3 is built from 15 residues. V was shortened by 6 bases and J by 6 bases, with 18 bases between the two germline ends. The CDR3 loop reads CASRPGALISNEQFF. The CDR3, as DNA: TGTGCCAGCAGACCGGGGGCCCTGATTTCCAATGAGCAGTTCTTC.

There are a few counts of this clonotype. V is TRBV12-3 or TRBV12-4 and J is TRBJ2-7; D is perhaps TRBD1 (6 bases). Trimming removed 7 bases from V and 7 bases from J, with 11 bases in between. The CDR3 is 11 residues long. CDR3 DNA sequence: TGTGCCAGCAACGGCGGACAGGAGCAGTACTTC. It is translated as CASNGGQEQYF.

This clonotype was counted only a few times. V is TRBV27 and J is TRBJ2-2; no clear D. The CDR3 has 13 residues. Germline assignment: CDR1 MNHEY and CDR2 SMNVEV (reference sequence). V lost 0 bases to trimming and J lost 6 bases, with 5 bases between them. This CDR3 reads CASSLSKPGELFF. For the CDR3, the DNA is TGTGCCAGCAGTTTATCAAAACCCGGGGAGCTGTTTTTT.

The chain recombines TRBV5-4 with TRBJ2-3; D may be TRBD1 or TRBD2 (5 bases each). This CDR3 comprises 15 residues. CDR1 is SGHNT, CDR2 YYREEE, per germline (reference sequence). Trimming took 4 bases from V and 7 from J, leaving 19 bases between them. In DNA form, the CDR3 reads TGTGCCAGCAGCCTAACGGGGACCACGGTTAATACGCAGTATTTT. Translated, it gives CASSLTGTTVNTQYF.

CDR3 DNA sequence: TGCAGTGCTAGAGCCCTGGCAGGGGGCGGTAACTATGGCTACACCTTC. This encodes CSARALAGGGNYGYTF. The chain employs TRBV20-1 and TRBJ1-2; TRBD1 matches at 8 bases. After removal of 1 base from V and 1 base from J, the junction contained 8 bases not matched to a gene. In germline, CDR1 is DFQATT, CDR2 SNEGSKA (reference sequence). CDR3 size: 16 residues.

This clonotype was detected only a few times. The rearrangement joins TRBV24-1 to TRBJ2-3, with 8 bases matching TRBD2. This CDR3 is built from 15 residues. CDR1 and CDR2 (germline): KGHDR, SFDVKD. V lost 4 bases, J lost 1 base, and 3 bases stayed unmatched. The CDR3 DNA reads as TGTGCCACCAGTGAACTAGCGGACCGCACAGATACGCAGTATTTT. Amino acids: CATSELADRTDTQYF.

This clonotype was detected once. The J gene is TRBJ2-5, the V gene TRBV4-3; 7 nucleotides agree with TRBD1. CDR3 length equals 16 residues. Trimming removed 0 bases from V and 5 bases from J; junction bases left unmatched: 9. Germline CDR1 and CDR2: LGHNA and YSLEER. CDR3 bases: TGCGCCAGCAGCCAAGAGAGGGGGCTGGCACGCGAGACCCAGTACTTC. Amino acids: CASSQERGLARETQYF.

On this clonotype itself: A junction boundary mismatches the germline segment, possibly from a read error. The genes are TRBV7-7 and TRBJ2-7; D perhaps matches TRBD1 (5 bases). CDR3 length: 14 amino acids. Germline CDR1 is SSHAT and CDR2 is FNYEAQ (reference sequence). CDR3 DNA sequence: TGTGCTAGCAGCTTAGACTTAGGTCAGGGCGAGCAGTACTTC. Translating it yields CASSLDLGQGEQYF.

This clonotype occurred a few times. This chain joins TRBV4-3 and TRBJ2-1; D may match TRBD1 or TRBD2 (6 bases each). The CDR3 covers 17 residues. Trimming removed 0 bases at V and 5 bases at J, with 17 bases between. CDR1 LGHNA and CDR2 YSLEER come from the germline V gene. The CDR3 spells CASSQDPSGAGDNEQFF. The CDR3 bases are TGCGCCAGCAGCCAAGACCCCTCGGGGGCAGGGGACAATGAGCAGTTCTTC.

The chain joins TRBV28 to TRBJ2-3; D remains ambiguous. Trimming took 2 bases from V and 3 from J, leaving 12 bases between them. CDR3 length: 15 amino acids. In germline, CDR1 is MDHEN, CDR2 SYDVKM. This CDR3 reads CASSLHSLQTDTQYF. In DNA, the CDR3 is TGTGCCAGCAGTTTACACTCGCTACAGACAGATACGCAGTATTTT.

The genes are TRBV10-3 and TRBJ1-1; D is perhaps TRBD1 (5 bases). The CDR3 loop spans 15 amino acids. CDR1 and CDR2 (germline): ENHRY, SYGVKD. Trimming removed 4 bases from V and 1 base from J, with 13 bases in between. Here the CDR3 reads CAISVRGNPNTEAFF. CDR3 sequence (DNA): TGTGCCATCAGTGTAAGGGGCAACCCGAACACTGAAGCTTTCTTT.

This clonotype was counted between two and nine times. DNA for the CDR3: TGTGCCAGCAGCTTAGGTACAGTCGAAGGCTACACCTTC. It specifies CASSLGTVEGYTF. V usage is TRBV7-2 and J usage is TRBJ1-2; the D is unclear. The CDR3 is 13 residues long. V lost 1 base to trimming and J lost 8 bases, with 11 bases between them. Germline CDR1 SGHTA, CDR2 FQGNSA.

This chain links TRBV6-2 or TRBV6-3 with TRBJ2-7; D is perhaps TRBD1 or TRBD2 (5 bases each). Deletions cut 2 bases from V and 4 bases from J, with 18 bases between. Germline V gene sequence: CDR1 MNHEY, CDR2 SVGEGT. There are 16 residues in the CDR3. In DNA, the CDR3 is TGTGCCAGCAGTTACCCGAGGGACCGTGGGTCTTACGAGCAGTACTTC. Translating gives CASSYPRDRGSYEQYF.

The chain uses TRBV12-3 or TRBV12-4 and TRBJ2-1; 12 bases line up with TRBD1. The ends lost 8 bases at V and 5 bases at J; junction bases unmatched: 7. The CDR3 is made up of 15 amino acids. For the CDR3, the DNA is TGTGCCAGCGGACCGGGACAGGGGGCGAACAATGAGCAGTTCTTC. Residues: CASGPGQGANNEQFF.

The V gene is TRBV28, the J gene TRBJ2-1; 9 bases map to TRBD1. The germline V gene encodes CDR1 MDHEN and CDR2 SYDVKM. Losses at the gene ends were 3 bases for V and 4 bases for J; bases not matched to a gene: 4. The CDR3 runs to 15 residues. CDR3 sequence (DNA): TGTGCCAGCAGTTTCTCCGGGACAGGGTACAATGAGCAGTTCTTC. Its protein product is CASSFSGTGYNEQFF.